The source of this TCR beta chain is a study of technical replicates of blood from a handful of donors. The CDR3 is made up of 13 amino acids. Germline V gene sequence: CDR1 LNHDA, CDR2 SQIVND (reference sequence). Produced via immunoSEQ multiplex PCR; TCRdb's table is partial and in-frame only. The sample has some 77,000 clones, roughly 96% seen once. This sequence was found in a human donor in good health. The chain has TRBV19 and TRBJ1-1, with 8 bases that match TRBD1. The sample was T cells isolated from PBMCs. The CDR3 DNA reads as TGTGCTACTTCCGACAGGGGGAACACTGAAGCTTTCTTT. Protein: CATSDRGNTEAFF.